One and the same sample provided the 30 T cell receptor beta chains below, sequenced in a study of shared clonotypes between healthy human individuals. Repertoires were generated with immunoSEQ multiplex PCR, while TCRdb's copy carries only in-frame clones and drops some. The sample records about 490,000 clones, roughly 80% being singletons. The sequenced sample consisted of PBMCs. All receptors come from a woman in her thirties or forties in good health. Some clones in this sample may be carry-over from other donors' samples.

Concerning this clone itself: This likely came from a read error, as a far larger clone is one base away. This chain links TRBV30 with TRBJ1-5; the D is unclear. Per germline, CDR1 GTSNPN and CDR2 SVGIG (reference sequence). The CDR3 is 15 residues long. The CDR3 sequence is CAWSVPISGNQPPHF. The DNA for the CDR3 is TGTGCCTGGAGTGTACCCATATCAGGCAATCAGCCCCCGCATTTT.

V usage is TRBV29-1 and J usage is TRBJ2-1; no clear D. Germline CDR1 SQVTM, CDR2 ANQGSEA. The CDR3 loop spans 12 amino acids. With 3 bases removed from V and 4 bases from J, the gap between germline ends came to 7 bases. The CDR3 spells CSVEFGYNEQFF. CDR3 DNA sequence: TGCAGCGTTGAGTTCGGGTACAATGAGCAGTTCTTC.

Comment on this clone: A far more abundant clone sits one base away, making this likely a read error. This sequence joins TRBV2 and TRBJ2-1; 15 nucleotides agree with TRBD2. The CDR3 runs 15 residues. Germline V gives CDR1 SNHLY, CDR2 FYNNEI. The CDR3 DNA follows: TGTGCCAGCAGGGGACTAGCGGGAGGCTACAATGGGCAGTTCTTC. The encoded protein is CASRGLAGGYNGQFF.

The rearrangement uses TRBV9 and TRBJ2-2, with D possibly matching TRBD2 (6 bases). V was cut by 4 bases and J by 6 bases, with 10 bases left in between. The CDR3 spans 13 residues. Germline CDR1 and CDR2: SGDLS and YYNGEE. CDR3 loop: CASSSGGAGELFF. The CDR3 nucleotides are TGTGCCAGCAGCTCCGGAGGGGCCGGGGAGCTGTTTTTT.

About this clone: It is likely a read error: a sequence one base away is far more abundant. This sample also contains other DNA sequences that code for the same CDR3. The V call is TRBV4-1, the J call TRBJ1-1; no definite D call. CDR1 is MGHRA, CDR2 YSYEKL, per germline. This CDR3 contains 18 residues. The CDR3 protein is CASSQGVGPGRMNTEAFF. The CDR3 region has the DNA TGCGCCAGCAGCCAAGGGGTTGGTCCTGGGAGGATGAACACTGAAGCCTTCTTT.

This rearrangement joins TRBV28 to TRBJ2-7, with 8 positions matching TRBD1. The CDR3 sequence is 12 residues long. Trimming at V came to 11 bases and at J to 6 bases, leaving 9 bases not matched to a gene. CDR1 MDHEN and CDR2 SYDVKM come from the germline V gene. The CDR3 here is CACSGGKREQYF. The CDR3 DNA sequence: TGTGCCTGTTCAGGGGGCAAGCGCGAGCAGTACTTC.

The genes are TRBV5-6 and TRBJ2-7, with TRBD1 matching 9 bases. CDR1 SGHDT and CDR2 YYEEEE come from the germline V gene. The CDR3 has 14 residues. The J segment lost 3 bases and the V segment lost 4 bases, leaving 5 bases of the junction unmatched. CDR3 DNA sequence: TGTGCCAGCAGCAGGACAGGGGACAACTACGAGCAGTACTTC. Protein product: CASSRTGDNYEQYF.

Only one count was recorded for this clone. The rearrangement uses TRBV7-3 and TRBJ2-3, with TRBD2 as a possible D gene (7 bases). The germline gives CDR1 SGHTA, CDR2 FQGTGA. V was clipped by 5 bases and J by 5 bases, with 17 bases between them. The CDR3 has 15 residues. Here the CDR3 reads CASSQTGGRLDTQYF. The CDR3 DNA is TGTGCCAGCAGCCAGACCGGGGGGCGCTTAGATACGCAGTATTTT.

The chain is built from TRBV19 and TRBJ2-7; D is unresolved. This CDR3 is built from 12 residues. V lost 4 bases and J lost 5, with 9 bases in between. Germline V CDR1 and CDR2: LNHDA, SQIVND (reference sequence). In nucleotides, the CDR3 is TGTGCCAGTAGTAAGATAGGTAACGAGCAGTACTTC. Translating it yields CASSKIGNEQYF.

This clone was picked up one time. The CDR3 is CASSFDLLSYEQYF. As DNA, the CDR3 is TGTGCCAGCAGCTTTGACCTCCTATCCTACGAGCAGTACTTC. The V call is TRBV5-5, the J call TRBJ2-7; D is uncertain. Trimming left V 2 bases short and J 1 base short, with 10 bases between. From germline, CDR1 is SGHKS and CDR2 YYEKEE (reference sequence). The CDR3 has 14 residues.

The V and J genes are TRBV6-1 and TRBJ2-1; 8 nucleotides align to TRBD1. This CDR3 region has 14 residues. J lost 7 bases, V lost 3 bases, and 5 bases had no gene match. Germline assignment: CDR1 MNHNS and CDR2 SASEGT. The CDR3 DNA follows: TGTGCCAGCAGTGATCTCAGGGGGCGGAATGAGCAGTTCTTC. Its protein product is CASSDLRGRNEQFF.

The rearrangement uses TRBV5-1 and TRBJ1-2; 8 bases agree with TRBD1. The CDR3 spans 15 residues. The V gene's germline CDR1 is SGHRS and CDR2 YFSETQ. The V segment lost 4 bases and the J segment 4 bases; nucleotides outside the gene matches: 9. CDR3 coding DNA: TGCGCCAGCAGCGAAGTTGACAGGGGCCCCTATGGCTACACCTTC. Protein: CASSEVDRGPYGYTF.

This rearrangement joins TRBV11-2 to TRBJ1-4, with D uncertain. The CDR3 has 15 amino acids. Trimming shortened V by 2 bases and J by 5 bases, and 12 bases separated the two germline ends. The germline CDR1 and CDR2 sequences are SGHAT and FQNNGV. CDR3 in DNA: TGTGCCAGCAGCTTATGGGCGGCCGAGAATGAAAAACTGTTTTTT. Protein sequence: CASSLWAAENEKLFF.

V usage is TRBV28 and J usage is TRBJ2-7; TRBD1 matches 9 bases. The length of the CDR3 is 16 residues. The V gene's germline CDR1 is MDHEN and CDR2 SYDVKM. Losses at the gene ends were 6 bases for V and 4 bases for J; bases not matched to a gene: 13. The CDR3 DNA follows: TGTGCCAGCAGGGGGACCGGGACAGGGTTACTGTACGAGCAGTACTTC. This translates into CASRGTGTGLLYEQYF.

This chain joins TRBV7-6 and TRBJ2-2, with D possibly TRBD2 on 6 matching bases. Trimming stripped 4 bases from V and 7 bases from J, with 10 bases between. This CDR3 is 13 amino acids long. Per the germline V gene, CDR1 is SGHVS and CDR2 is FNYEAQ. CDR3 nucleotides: TGTGCCAGCAGCTCGGATAGCGGCGGGGAGCTGTTTTTT. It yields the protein CASSSDSGGELFF.

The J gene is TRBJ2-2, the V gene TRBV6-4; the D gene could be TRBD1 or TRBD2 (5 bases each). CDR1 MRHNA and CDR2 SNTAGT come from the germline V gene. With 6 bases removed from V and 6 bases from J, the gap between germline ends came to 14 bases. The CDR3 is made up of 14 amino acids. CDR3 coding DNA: TGTGCCAGCAGCGGGGACGCCGGCGCCGGGGAGCTGTTTTTT. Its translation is CASSGDAGAGELFF.

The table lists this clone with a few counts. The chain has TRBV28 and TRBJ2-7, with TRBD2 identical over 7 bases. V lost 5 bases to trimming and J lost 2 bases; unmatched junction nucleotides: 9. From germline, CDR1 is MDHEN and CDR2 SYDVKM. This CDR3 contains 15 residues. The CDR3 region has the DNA TGTGCCAGCAGTCAACCAGCGGGATTAGCCTACGAGCAGTACTTC. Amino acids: CASSQPAGLAYEQYF.

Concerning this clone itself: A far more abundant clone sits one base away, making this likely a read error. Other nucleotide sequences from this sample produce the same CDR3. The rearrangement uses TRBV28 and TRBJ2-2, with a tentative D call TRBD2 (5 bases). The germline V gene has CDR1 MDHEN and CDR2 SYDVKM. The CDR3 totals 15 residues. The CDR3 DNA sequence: TGTGCCAGCAGTCTTCGGAAAGGGTCCACCGGGGAGCTGTTCTTT. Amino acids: CASSLRKGSTGELFF.

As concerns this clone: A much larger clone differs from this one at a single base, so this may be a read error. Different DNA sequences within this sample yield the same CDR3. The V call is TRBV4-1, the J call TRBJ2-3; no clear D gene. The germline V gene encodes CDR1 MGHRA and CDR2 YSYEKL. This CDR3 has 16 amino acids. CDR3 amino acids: CASSQWPAPGSDTQYF. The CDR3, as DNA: TGCGCCAGCAGCCAATGGCCTGCCCCCGGTTCAGATACGCAGTACTTT.

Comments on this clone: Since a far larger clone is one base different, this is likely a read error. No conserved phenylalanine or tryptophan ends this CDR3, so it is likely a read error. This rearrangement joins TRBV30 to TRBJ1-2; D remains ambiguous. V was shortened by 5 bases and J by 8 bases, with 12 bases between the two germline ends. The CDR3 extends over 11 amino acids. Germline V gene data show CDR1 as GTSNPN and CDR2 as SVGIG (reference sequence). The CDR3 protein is CAWGPSRGYTL. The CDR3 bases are TGTGCCTGGGGACCCTCCCGGGGCTACACCTTA.

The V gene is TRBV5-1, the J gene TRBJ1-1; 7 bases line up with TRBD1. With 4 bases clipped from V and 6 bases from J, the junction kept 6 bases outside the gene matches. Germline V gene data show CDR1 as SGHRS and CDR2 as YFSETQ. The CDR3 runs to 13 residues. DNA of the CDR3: TGCGCCAGCAGCACCGGGACAGACCCTGAAGCTTTCTTT. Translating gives CASSTGTDPEAFF.

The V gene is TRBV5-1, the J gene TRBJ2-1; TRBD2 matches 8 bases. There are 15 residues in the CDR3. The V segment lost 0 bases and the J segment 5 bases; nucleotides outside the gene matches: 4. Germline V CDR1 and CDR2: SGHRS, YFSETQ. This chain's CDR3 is CASSLDSGIHNEQFF. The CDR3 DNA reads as TGCGCCAGCAGCTTGGATAGCGGGATCCACAATGAGCAGTTCTTC.

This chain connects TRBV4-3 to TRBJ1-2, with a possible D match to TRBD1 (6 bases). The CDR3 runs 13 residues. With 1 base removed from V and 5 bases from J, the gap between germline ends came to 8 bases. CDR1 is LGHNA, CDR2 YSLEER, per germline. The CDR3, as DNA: TGCGCCAGCAGCCAAGCGGACAGTTATGGCTACACCTTC. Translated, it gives CASSQADSYGYTF.

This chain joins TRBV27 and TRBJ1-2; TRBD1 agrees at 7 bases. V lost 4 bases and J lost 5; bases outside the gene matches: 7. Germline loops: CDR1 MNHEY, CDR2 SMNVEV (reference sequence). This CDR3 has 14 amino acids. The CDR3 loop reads CASSSDRVRYGYTF. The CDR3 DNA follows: TGTGCCAGCAGTTCAGACAGGGTACGGTATGGCTACACCTTC.

The CDR3 protein is CASSLMAATNTEAFF. CDR3 in DNA: TGTGCCAGCAGCTTAATGGCAGCCACGAACACTGAAGCTTTCTTT. The gene calls are TRBV7-3 and TRBJ1-1; no clear D gene. The CDR3 contains 15 residues. Germline V CDR1 and CDR2: SGHTA, FQGTGA. Trimming took off 1 base at V and 1 base at J, with 10 bases between the two ends.

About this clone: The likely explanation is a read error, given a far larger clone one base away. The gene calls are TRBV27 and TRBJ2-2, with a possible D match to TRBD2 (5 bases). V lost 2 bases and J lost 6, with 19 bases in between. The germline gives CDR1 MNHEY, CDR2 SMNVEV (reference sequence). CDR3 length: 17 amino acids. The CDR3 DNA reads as TGTGCCAGCAGTTTAAGACCCGCGGGTGTTGTGGCCGGGGAGCTGTTTTTT. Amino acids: CASSLRPAGVVAGELFF.

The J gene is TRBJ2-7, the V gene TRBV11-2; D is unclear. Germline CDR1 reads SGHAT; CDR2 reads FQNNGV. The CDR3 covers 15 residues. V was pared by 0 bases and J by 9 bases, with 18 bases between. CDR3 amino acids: CASSLDPAPGLRQYF. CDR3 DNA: TGTGCCAGCAGCTTAGATCCGGCTCCTGGGCTACGGCAGTACTTC.

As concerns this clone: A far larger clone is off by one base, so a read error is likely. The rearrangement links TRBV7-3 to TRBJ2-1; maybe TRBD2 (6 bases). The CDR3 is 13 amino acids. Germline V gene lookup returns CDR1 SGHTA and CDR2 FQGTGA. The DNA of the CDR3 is TGTGCCAGCGGCTTAGCTAGCGACAATGAGCAGTTCTTC. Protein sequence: CASGLASDNEQFF. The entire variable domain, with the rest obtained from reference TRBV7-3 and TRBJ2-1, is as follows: GAGVSQTPSNKVTEKGKYVELRCDPISGHTALYWYRQSLGQGPEFLIYFQGTGAADDSGLPNDRFFAVRPEGSVSTLKIQRTERGDSAVYLCASGLASDNEQFFGPGTRLTVL.

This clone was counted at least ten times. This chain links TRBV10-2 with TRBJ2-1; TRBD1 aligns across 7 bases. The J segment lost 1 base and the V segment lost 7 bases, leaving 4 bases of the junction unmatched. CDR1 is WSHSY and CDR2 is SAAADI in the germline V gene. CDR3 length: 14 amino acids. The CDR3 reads CASKRDRSYNEQFF. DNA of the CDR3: TGCGCCAGCAAAAGGGACAGATCCTACAATGAGCAGTTCTTC.

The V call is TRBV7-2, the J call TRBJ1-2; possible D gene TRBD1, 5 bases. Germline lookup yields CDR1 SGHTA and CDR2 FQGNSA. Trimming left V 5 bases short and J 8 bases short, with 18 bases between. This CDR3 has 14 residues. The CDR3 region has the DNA TGTGCCAGCAGCACCATGGGGGAGTGGTTAGGCTACACCTTC. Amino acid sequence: CASSTMGEWLGYTF.